These 11 T cell receptor beta chains originate from one sample sequenced in a study of Graves' ophthalmopathy and Graves' hyperthyroidism. For repertoire sequencing, the TCR beta CDR3 regions were amplified from RNA transcripts. First-round RT-PCR with HTBI primers preceded a second-round multiplex PCR. TCRdb ran MiXCR on the multiplex PCR reads and lists one entry per CDR3 protein. The repertoire consists of roughly 480,000 distinct CDR3 sequences, with approximately 15% occurring once and the leading ten covering 8% to 10%. Material: blood. Every receptor here comes from a woman aged 25 to 45 with Graves' ophthalmopathy.

This clonotype was found many times. The rearrangement links TRBV5-1 to TRBJ1-1; the D gene is possibly TRBD1 (6 bases). The V end lost 4 bases, the J end lost 0 bases, and 13 bases lay between the germline ends. Germline CDR1 SGHRS, CDR2 YFSETQ. CDR3 length equals 15 residues. CDR3: CASSLAGHLNTEAFF. The CDR3, as DNA: TGCGCCAGCAGCCTCGCGGGACACCTGAACACTGAAGCTTTCTTT. The full variable domain, rest sourced from reference TRBV5-1 and TRBJ1-1, is KAGVTQTPRYLIKTRGQQVTLSCSPISGHRSVSWYQQTPGQGLQFLFEYFSETQRNKGNFPGRFSGRQFSNSRSEMNVSTLELGDSALYLCASSLAGHLNTEAFFGQGTRLTVV.

This clonotype appeared many times. This sequence joins TRBV28 and TRBJ1-5; D not resolved. Germline assignment: CDR1 MDHEN and CDR2 SYDVKM. CDR3 length: 11 amino acids. The chain's CDR3 is CKAKGNQPQHF. The DNA for the CDR3 is TGTAAGGCCAAGGGAAATCAGCCCCAGCATTTT.

This clonotype has at least ten counts. A much larger clone lies a single base off, so this may be a read error. The chain carries TRBV28 and TRBJ1-2; tentative D call: TRBD1 (6 bases). Germline-derived CDR1 and CDR2 are MDHEN and SYDVKM. The CDR3 has 14 amino acids. Deletions cut 4 bases from V and 7 bases from J, with 16 bases between. The CDR3 sequence: CASSWAGGAGGYTF. CDR3 in DNA: TGTGCCAGCAGTTGGGCGGGGGGGGCCGGTGGCTACACCTTC.

This clonotype was seen only a few times. The germline gene is not matched at one end of the junction; a read error may be the cause. The V and J genes are TRBV2 and TRBJ2-5; D perhaps matches TRBD1 (5 bases). The CDR3 length is 12 residues. Germline CDR1 is SNHLY and CDR2 is FYNNEI. The CDR3 reads CASYRYQETKYF. The CDR3 DNA reads TGTGCCAGCTACAGGTACCAAGAGACCAAGTACTTC. The whole variable domain, remainder taken from reference TRBV2 and TRBJ2-5, is EPEVTQTPSHQVTQMGQEVILRCVPISNHLYFYWYRQILGQKVEFLVSFYNNEISEKSEIFDDQFSVERPDGSNFTLKIRSTKLEDSAMYFCASYRYQETKYFGPGTRLLVL.

V and J are TRBV5-5 and TRBJ2-2; 9 bases map to TRBD2. The germline V gene encodes CDR1 SGHKS and CDR2 YYEKEE (reference sequence). The CDR3 is 16 amino acids. J was trimmed by 4 bases and V by 1 base; bases with no gene match: 5. The CDR3 sequence is CASSLRSGGPTGELFF. The CDR3 DNA sequence: TGTGCCAGCAGCTTGAGGAGCGGGGGGCCCACCGGGGAGCTGTTTTTT.

This clonotype was seen ten or more times. The CDR3 is CATSRDYLYQETQYF. The CDR3 DNA reads TGTGCCACCAGCAGAGATTACCTGTACCAAGAGACCCAGTACTTC. The gene calls are TRBV15 and TRBJ2-5; no reliable D call. V lost 0 bases, J lost 0 bases, and 8 bases lay in between. From germline, CDR1 is LNHNV and CDR2 YYDKDF (reference sequence). The CDR3 spans 15 residues.

The CDR3 nucleotides read TGTGCCAGCAGTCCCGGGACAGCCCGGATTGAGCAGTACTTC. Translation: CASSPGTARIEQYF. The chain couples TRBV7-2 to TRBJ2-7; 7 bases map to TRBD1. This CDR3 has 14 residues. V lost 6 bases, J lost 7 bases, and 12 bases stayed unmatched. Germline V gives CDR1 SGHTA, CDR2 FQGNSA.

This clonotype was picked up a small number of times. This chain joins TRBV20-1 and TRBJ2-7, with 12 bases identical to TRBD2. The length of the CDR3 is 14 residues. Germline loops: CDR1 DFQATT, CDR2 SNEGSKA (reference sequence). Losses at the gene ends were 6 bases for V and 3 bases for J; bases not matched to a gene: 6. CDR3 sequence (DNA): TGCAGTGCCTCCCCGGGACTAGCGGGCTACGAGCAGTACTTC. Translated, it gives CSASPGLAGYEQYF.

This clonotype was counted ten times or more. The chain carries TRBV30 and TRBJ1-1; D unresolved. The V and J ends lost 2 bases and 7 bases respectively, with 11 bases between them. Germline V CDR1 and CDR2: GTSNPN, SVGIG (reference sequence). The CDR3 sequence is 12 residues long. CDR3 nucleotide sequence: TGTGCCTGGAGTCCCCGCGACTATGAAGCTTTCTTT. Amino acids: CAWSPRDYEAFF.

This clonotype was recorded at least ten times. The chain is built from TRBV20-1 and TRBJ1-1; tentatively, D is TRBD1 (6 bases). The V gene lost 4 bases and the J gene lost 6 bases, with 21 bases spanning the gap. This CDR3 is built from 15 residues. The V gene's germline CDR1 is DFQATT and CDR2 SNEGSKA (reference sequence). CDR3 amino acids: CSATPPTGGKAEAFF. The DNA of the CDR3 is TGCAGTGCTACCCCCCCGACAGGTGGTAAAGCTGAAGCTTTCTTT.

This clonotype was found many times. The V gene is TRBV5-1, the J gene TRBJ2-7; 7 positions match TRBD2. CDR1 is SGHRS, CDR2 YFSETQ, per germline. The V segment lost 3 bases and the J segment 4 bases; nucleotides outside the gene matches: 10. The CDR3 is 15 amino acids. CDR3 nucleotides: TGCGCCAGCAGCTCCCTTGGGGCGGGAGAGTACGAGCAGTACTTC. Its translation: CASSSLGAGEYEQYF.